This TCR beta chain originates from a study of blood T cell repertoires in COVID-19. For the study at large: Samples taken during acute and convalescent COVID-19 were collected in the United States, Italy and Spain. From T cells, B-cell-depleted T cells, or PBMCs came the material, which was cDNA or gDNA.

Original data processing: Cell counts per sample came from amplifying reference gene primers. Method: immunoSEQ multiplex PCR; TCRdb's copy keeps in-frame clones and lacks some. V, J and clone size reflect that table, while D and trimming were determined from the DNA. The sample lists about 190,000 clones, about 80% occurring once. The germline V and J ends were trimmed by 4 bases and 1 base, with 3 bases remaining between them. CDR1 is SGDLS and CDR2 is YYNGEE in the germline V gene. The CDR3 totals 12 residues. This clonotype originated in a man in his sixties with acute or convalescent COVID-19. The chain combines TRBV9 with TRBJ1-3, with no clear D. The sequenced sample consisted of peripheral blood. This chain's CDR3 is CASSPSGNTIYF. The CDR3 nucleotides read TGTGCCAGCAGCCCGTCTGGAAACACCATATATTTT.